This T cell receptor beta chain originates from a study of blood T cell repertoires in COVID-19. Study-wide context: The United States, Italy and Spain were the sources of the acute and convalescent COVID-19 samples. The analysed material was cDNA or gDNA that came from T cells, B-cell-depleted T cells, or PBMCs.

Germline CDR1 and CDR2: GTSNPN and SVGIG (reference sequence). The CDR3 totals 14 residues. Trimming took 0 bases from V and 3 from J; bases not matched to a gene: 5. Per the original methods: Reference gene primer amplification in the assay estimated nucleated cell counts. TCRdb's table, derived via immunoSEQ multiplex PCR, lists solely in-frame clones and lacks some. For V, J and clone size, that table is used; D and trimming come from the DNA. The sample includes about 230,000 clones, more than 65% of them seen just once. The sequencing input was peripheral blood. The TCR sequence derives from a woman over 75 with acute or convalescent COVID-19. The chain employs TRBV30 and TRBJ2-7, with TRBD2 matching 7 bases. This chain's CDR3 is CAWSVQAGVYEQYF. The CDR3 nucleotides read TGTGCCTGGAGTGTACAGGCGGGGGTCTACGAGCAGTACTTC.